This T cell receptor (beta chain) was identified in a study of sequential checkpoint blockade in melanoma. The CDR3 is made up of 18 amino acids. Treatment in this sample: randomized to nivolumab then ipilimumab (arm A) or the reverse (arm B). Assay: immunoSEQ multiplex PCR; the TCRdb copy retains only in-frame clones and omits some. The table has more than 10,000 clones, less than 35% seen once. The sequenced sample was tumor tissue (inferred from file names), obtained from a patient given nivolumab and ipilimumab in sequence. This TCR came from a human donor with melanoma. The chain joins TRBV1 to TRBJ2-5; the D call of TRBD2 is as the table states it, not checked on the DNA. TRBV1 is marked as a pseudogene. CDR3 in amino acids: CASSLRTSGSANGETQYF. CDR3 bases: TGCGCCAGCAGCCTAAGGACTAGCGGGAGTGCTAATGGGGAGACCCAGTACTTC.